Following are 3 T cell receptor beta chains from one sample sequenced in a study of T cell responses to AZD1222 COVID-19 vaccine. Repertoires were generated with immunoSEQ multiplex PCR, while TCRdb's copy carries only in-frame clones and drops some. The sample comprises roughly 100,000 clones, 70% to 90% of which are singletons, and around 5% rests with the top ten. This sample comprised peripheral blood, obtained on day 0 of AZD1222 vaccination. These receptors came from an adult in good health.

The V call is TRBV24-1, the J call TRBJ1-4, with D possibly matching TRBD1 (5 bases). This CDR3 region has 14 residues. Germline lookup yields CDR1 KGHDR and CDR2 SFDVKD. Between the trimmed V and J ends, which lost 9 bases and 4 bases, there was a span of 14 bases. CDR3 nucleotide sequence: TGTGCCACCCGGGGGAGCGGAGTTAATGAAAAACTGTTTTTT. It encodes CATRGSGVNEKLFF.

The chain couples TRBV5-1 to TRBJ2-2; 8 nucleotides align to TRBD2. This CDR3 comprises 16 residues. CDR1 and CDR2 from the germline V gene are SGHRS and YFSETQ. After removal of 4 bases from V and 4 bases from J, the junction contained 9 bases not matched to a gene. CDR3 in amino acids: CASSIKRGSGTGELFF. The DNA for the CDR3 is TGCGCCAGCAGCATTAAGCGGGGGTCGGGCACCGGGGAGCTGTTTTTT.

The chain carries TRBV15 and TRBJ1-5; D remains ambiguous. With 0 bases removed from V and 5 bases from J, the gap between germline ends came to 17 bases. Looked up from germline, CDR1 is LNHNV and CDR2 is YYDKDF (reference sequence). This CDR3 is built from 17 residues. CDR3 coding DNA: TGTGCCACCAGCAGAGATATCCCCAGGCGGACTGATCAGCCCCAGCATTTT. This sequence encodes CATSRDIPRRTDQPQHF.